The following is a TCR beta chain sequence with its context. V was clipped by 8 bases and J by 2 bases; unmatched bases: 8. Germline CDR1 is LNHNV and CDR2 is YYDKDF (reference sequence). The CDR3 is 15 amino acids. The sample is drawn from a study of T-cell reconstitution after alpha-beta-depleted transplantation in children. A TCRbeta library incorporating unique molecular identifiers was prepared. Each CDR3 protein is one row after TCRdb ran MiXCR on the PCR reads. The table shows approximately 250,000 distinct CDR3 sequences, with 9% to 10% occurring only once. The chain joins TRBV15 to TRBJ2-1; 8 nucleotides align to TRBD2. The clonotype was recovered from a human donor who donated a stem cell graft to a child with SCID. Sequencing used PBMCs from the stem cell graft donor, obtained from the stem cell graft. The CDR3 sequence: CATGVLAAAYNEQFF. CDR3 DNA: TGTGCCACCGGGGTACTAGCGGCAGCCTACAATGAGCAGTTCTTC.